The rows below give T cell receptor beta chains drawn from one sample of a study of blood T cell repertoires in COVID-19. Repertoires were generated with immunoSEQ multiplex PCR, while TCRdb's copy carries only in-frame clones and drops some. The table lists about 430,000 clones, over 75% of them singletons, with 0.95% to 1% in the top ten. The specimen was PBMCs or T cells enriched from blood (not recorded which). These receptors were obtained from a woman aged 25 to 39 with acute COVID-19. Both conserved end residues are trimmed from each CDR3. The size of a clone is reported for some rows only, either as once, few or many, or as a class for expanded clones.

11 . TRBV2 ASSSDRGAEAF
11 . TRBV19 ASSIDRGYFAF
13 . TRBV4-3 ASSQEFQGSGELF
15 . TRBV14 ASSQDQGNPPYNEQF
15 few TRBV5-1 ASSAPQNLSNTGELF
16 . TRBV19 ASSASPRGRGMNTEAF
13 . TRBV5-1 ASSSGLSGGNTIY
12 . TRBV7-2 ASSLQSSQETQY
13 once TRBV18 ASSPRGTANSPLH
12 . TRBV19 ASSIRGSYNEQF
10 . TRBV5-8 ASSLVRHEQY
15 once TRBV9 ASSVSGGEYGTDTQY
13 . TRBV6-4 ASSDRGSSTDTQY
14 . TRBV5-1 ASSADPGQWRGKLF
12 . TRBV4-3 ASSLRTGGTEAF
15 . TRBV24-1 ATSDSGTGGGSDTQY
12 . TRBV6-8 ASSYTGTGAQAF